This T cell receptor (beta chain) was captured in a study of shared clonotypes between healthy human individuals. The wider study: The study used three CD4 naive, three CD4 memory, two CD8 naive and one CD8 memory plate per donor. Study conclusions and caveats: Compared with memory subsets, naive subsets generally had larger estimated richness. Despite large depth, sorted-subset datasets appeared incompletely sequenced.

Note on this clone: The antigen is not known.

Naive CD8 cells, CD45RO-negative and positively selected for CCR7, excluded terminally differentiated effector memory CD45RA+ cells. The CDR3 consists of 15 residues. The germline V gene has CDR1 MNHEY and CDR2 SVGAGI. Trimming cost V 6 bases and J 10 bases; bases outside gene matches: 10. The authors' processing: Quality scores were absent from the junction-only immunoSEQ sequences, so filtering differed. The method was immunoSEQ multiplex PCR; TCRdb's version includes in-frame clones alone and lacks a portion of them. V, J and clone size are those of that table, while D and trimming were read from the DNA. In the table there are hundreds of thousands of clones, approximately 92% of which are singletons.

V usage is TRBV6-5 and J usage is TRBJ2-3; 13 bases are shared with TRBD2. The origin of this receptor is a man aged 25-45 years in good health. The sample comprised naive CD8+ T cells sorted from blood. In DNA, the CDR3 is TGTGCCAGCAGGGGACTAGCGGGGAGCGGCGACCCGCAGTATTTT. It codes for CASRGLAGSGDPQYF.